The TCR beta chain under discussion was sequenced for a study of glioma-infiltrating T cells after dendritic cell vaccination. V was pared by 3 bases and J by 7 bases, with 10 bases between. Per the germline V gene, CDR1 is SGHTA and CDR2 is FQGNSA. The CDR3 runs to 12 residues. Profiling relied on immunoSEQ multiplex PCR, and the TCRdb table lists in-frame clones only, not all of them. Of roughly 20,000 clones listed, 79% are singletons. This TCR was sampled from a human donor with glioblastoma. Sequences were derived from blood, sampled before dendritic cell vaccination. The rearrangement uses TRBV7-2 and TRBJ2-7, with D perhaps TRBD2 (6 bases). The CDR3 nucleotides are TGTGCCAGCAGCTTGTCCCGGGGGGAGCAGTACTTC. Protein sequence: CASSLSRGEQYF. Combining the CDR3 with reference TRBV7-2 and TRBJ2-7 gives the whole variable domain GAGVSQSPSNKVTEKGKDVELRCDPISGHTALYWYRQSLGQGLEFLIYFQGNSAPDKSGLPSDRFSAERTGGSVSTLTIQRTQQEDSAVYLCASSLSRGEQYFGPGTRLTVT.